This T cell receptor beta chain was sequenced during a study of blood T cells in healthy people across ages. This CDR3 is 16 amino acids long. V lost 0 bases, J lost 0 bases, and 13 bases lay in between. Looked up from germline, CDR1 is SQVTM and CDR2 is ANQGSEA. Comment on this clonotype: No antigen is known for it.

Study results and limitations: A greater number of naive CD4+ cells and higher diversity distinguished long-lived donors from aged donors.

Donors ranged from roughly 6 to 95 years old and were healthy Caucasians in Russia. Together with a sample-barcoded 5' primer, a J-beta primer mix was included in a second PCR lasting about 7 to 11 cycles. Via MiXCR, TCRdb re-called the 5' RACE reads, giving one row per CDR3 protein. The sample shows about 900,000 distinct CDR3 sequences, 45% to 50% of them seen only once. Material: blood. V is TRBV29-1 and J is TRBJ2-3; D gene ambiguous. The TCR comes from a man aged 25-40 years in good health. Here the CDR3 reads CSVEDRYRTSTDTQYF. Here the CDR3 DNA reads TGCAGCGTTGAAGATCGGTACCGAACTAGCACAGATACGCAGTATTTT.